This T cell receptor (beta chain) was profiled in a study of shared clonotypes between healthy human individuals. Points from the study as a whole: For sorted subsets, rarefaction showed incomplete sequencing despite large depth.

Method: immunoSEQ multiplex PCR; TCRdb's copy keeps in-frame clones and lacks some. The table has some 2 million clones, less than 95% seen once. In the naive CD8 group, cells lacked CD45RO and were positively selected for CCR7, so terminally differentiated effector memory CD45RA+ cells were left out. Concerning this clone itself: The antigen is not known.

This CDR3 has 16 amino acids. The V and J ends lost 0 bases and 6 bases, in that order; junction bases with no gene match: 8. The germline gives CDR1 LNHNV, CDR2 YYDKDF (reference sequence). The sequenced sample was naive CD8+ T cells sorted from blood. This receptor was identified in a young man in good health. The genes are TRBV15 and TRBJ2-1; 7 bases align to TRBD1. For the CDR3, the DNA is TGTGCCACCAGCAGAGAGAGAGGGACAGCTACCAATGAGCAGTTCTTC. Its protein product is CATSRERGTATNEQFF.